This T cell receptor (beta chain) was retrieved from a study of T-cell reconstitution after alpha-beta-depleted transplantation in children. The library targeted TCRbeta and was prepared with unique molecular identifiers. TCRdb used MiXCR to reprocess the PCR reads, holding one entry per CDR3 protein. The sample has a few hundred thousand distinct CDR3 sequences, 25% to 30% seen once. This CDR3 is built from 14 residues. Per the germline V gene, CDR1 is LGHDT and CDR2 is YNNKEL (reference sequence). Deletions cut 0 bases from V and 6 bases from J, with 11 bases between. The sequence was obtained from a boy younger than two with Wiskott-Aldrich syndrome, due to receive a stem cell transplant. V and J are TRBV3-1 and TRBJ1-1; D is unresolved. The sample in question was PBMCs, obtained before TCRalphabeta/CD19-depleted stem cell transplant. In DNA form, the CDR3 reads TGTGCCAGCAGCCAAGATCGATACGCCCCTGAAGCTTTCTTT. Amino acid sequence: CASSQDRYAPEAFF.